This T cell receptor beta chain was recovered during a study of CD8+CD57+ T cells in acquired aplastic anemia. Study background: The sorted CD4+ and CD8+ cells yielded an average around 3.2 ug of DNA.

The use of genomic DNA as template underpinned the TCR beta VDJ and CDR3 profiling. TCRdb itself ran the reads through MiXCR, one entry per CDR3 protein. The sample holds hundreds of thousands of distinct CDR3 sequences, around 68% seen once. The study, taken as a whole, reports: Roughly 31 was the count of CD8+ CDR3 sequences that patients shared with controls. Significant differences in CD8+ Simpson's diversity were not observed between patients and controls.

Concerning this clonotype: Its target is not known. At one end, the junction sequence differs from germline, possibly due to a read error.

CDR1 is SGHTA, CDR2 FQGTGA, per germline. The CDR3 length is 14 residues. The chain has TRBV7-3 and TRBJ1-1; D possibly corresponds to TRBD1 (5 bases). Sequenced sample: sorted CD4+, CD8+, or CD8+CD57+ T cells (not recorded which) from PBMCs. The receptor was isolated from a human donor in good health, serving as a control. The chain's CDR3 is CASSLTPGLGETQF. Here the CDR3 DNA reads TGTGCCAGCAGCTTAACCCCAGGGTTGGGGGAGACCCAGTTT.